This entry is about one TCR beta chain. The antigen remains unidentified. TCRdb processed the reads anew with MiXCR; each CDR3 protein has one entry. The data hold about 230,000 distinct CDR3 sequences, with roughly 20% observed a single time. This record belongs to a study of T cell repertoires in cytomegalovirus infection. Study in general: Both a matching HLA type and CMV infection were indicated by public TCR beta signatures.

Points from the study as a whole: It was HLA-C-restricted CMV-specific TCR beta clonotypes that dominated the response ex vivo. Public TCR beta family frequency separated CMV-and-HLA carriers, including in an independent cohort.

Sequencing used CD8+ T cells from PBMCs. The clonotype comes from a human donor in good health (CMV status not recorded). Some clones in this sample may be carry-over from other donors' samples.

The CDR3 reads CASSLADYSHLGTGELFF. CDR3 nucleotides: TGTGCCAGCAGCTTGGCGGATTACAGTCACCTTGGGACCGGGGAGCTGTTTTTT. The chain employs TRBV5-4 and TRBJ2-2, with D hard to call. The CDR3 is 18 residues long. Trimming stripped 0 bases from V and 5 bases from J, with 20 bases between. Germline CDR1 and CDR2: SGHNT and YYREEE (reference sequence). Looking up the rest from reference TRBV5-4 and TRBJ2-2 gives the full variable domain: ETGVTQSPTHLIKTRGQQVTLRCSSQSGHNTVSWYQQALGQGPQFIFQYYREEENGRGNFPPRFSGLQFPNYSSELNVNALELDDSALYLCASSLADYSHLGTGELFFGEGSRLTVL.